The rows below give T cell receptor beta chains drawn from one sample of a study of a mutant IDH1 vaccine in newly diagnosed glioma. Only in-frame clones appear in the TCRdb table, and some are missing; sequencing was by immunoSEQ multiplex PCR. The profile shows 20,000 to 25,000 clones, over 85% of them singletons. Their antigens remain unidentified. The sample here was PBMCs, taken from a glioma patient whose treatment included an IDH1 peptide vaccine. These TCRs come from a woman between 35 and 50 years old with glioma. CDR3s include the opening cysteine and the closing phenylalanine or tryptophan. A D gene is named only where the DNA matches it firmly. Clone sizes are given selectively: once, few, many, or a class where the clone is expanded.

cdr3_length | d_call | j_call | v_call | clone_size | cdr3_aa | cdr3_nt
14 | - | TRBJ2-6 | TRBV30 | - | CAWSVWAGANVLTF | TGTGCCTGGAGTGTCTGGGCTGGGGCCAACGTCCTGACTTTC
14 | TRBD1 | TRBJ1-1 | TRBV29-1 | - | CSALEYRGATEAFF | TGCAGCGCCCTAGAGTACAGGGGGGCAACTGAAGCTTTCTTT
14 | TRBD2 | TRBJ2-7 | TRBV5-5 | once | CASSSLAGGYEQYF | TGTGCCAGCAGCTCTCTAGCGGGGGGCTACGAGCAGTACTTC
13 | - | TRBJ1-2 | TRBV30 | few | CAWSQSSNYGYTF | TGTGCCTGGAGTCAGTCGTCTAACTATGGCTACACCTTC
13 | - | TRBJ1-1 | TRBV7-8 | once | CASSQISNTEAFF | TGTGCCAGCAGCCAAATTTCGAACACTGAAGCTTTCTTT
13 | - | TRBJ1-5 | TRBV5-1 | - | CASSPVGNQPQHF | TGCGCCAGCAGCCCCGTGGGCAATCAGCCCCAGCATTTT
15 | TRBD2 | TRBJ2-1 | TRBV7-2 | - | CASSELAGEGQEQFF | TGTGCCAGCAGCGAACTAGCGGGAGAGGGGCAGGAGCAGTTCTTC
15 | - | TRBJ2-1 | TRBV9 | - | CASSANSGGYNEQFF | TGTGCCAGCAGCGCTAATAGCGGAGGTTACAATGAGCAGTTCTTC
18 | TRBD1 | TRBJ1-3 | TRBV15 | - | CATSRDTGTGFSGNTIYF | TGTGCCACCAGCAGAGATACGGGGACAGGCTTCTCTGGAAACACCATATATTTT
13 | - | TRBJ2-1 | TRBV2 | - | CASSPVAYNEQFF | TGTGCCAGCAGTCCCGTCGCCTACAATGAGCAGTTCTTC
17 | TRBD2 | TRBJ2-2 | TRBV2 | - | CASRRTSGGTYTGELFF | TGTGCCAGCAGGAGGACTAGCGGGGGGACTTACACCGGGGAGCTGTTTTTT
16 | TRBD1 | TRBJ1-1 | TRBV28 | - | CASSQITGGGNTEAFF | TGTGCCAGCAGTCAAATAACAGGGGGTGGGAACACTGAAGCTTTCTTT
15 | TRBD1 | TRBJ1-2 | TRBV6-5 | - | CASSRTGMAAYGYTF | TGTGCCAGCAGTAGGACAGGGATGGCTGCTTATGGCTACACCTTC
14 | - | TRBJ1-2 | TRBV10-3 | - | CAISEKGAWRGYTF | TGTGCCATCAGTGAGAAAGGGGCCTGGAGAGGCTACACCTTC
14 | TRBD2 | TRBJ2-7 | TRBV5-1 | - | CASSSTSGLEEQYF | TGCGCCAGCAGCTCGACTAGCGGTCTGGAGGAGCAGTACTTC
16 | TRBD1 | TRBJ2-5 | TRBV7-9 | - | CASSQRTGRYQETQYF | TGTGCCAGCAGCCAAAGGACAGGGAGGTACCAAGAGACCCAGTACTTC
11 | - | TRBJ1-2 | TRBV20-1 | few | CSATTGFGYTF | TGCAGTGCTACTACAGGGTTCGGCTACACCTTC
15 | - | TRBJ1-2 | TRBV27 | - | CASSLGGAGYYGYTF | TGTGCCAGCAGTTTAGGTGGTGCGGGGTACTATGGCTACACCTTC
13 | - | TRBJ2-2 | TRBV10-3 | - | CAISGDITGELFF | TGTGCCATCAGTGGAGACATTACCGGGGAGCTGTTTTTT
16 | - | TRBJ2-1 | TRBV14 | - | CASSQDLGLTFSEQFF | TGTGCCAGCAGCCAAGATCTTGGGTTGACCTTTAGTGAGCAGTTCTTC
13 | - | TRBJ1-1 | TRBV25-1 | - | CASSFSLNTEAFF | TGTGCCAGCAGTTTCTCGTTGAACACTGAAGCTTTCTTT
14 | - | TRBJ1-2 | TRBV6-5 | - | CASSYGAGSYGYTF | TGTGCCAGCAGTTACGGGGCAGGGTCCTATGGCTACACCTTC
14 | - | TRBJ1-5 | TRBV27 | - | CASSPSRANQPQHF | TGTGCCAGCAGTCCCTCCAGAGCTAATCAGCCCCAGCATTTT
13 | - | TRBJ2-7 | TRBV9 | - | CASSPHGSYEQYF | TGTGCCAGCAGCCCGCATGGCTCCTACGAGCAGTACTTC
14 | TRBD1 | TRBJ2-1 | TRBV10-3 | - | CAISSTGTGNEQFF | TGTGCCATCAGCAGTACCGGGACAGGAAATGAGCAGTTCTTC
15 | - | TRBJ1-1 | TRBV6-5 | - | CASSYRGSSGTEAFF | TGTGCCAGCAGTTACAGGGGCTCTTCGGGAACTGAAGCTTTCTTT
13 | TRBD1 | TRBJ2-1 | TRBV5-4 | - | CASSSGQVYEQFF | TGTGCCAGCAGTTCGGGACAGGTCTACGAGCAGTTCTTC
10 | - | TRBJ2-1 | TRBV20-1 | - | CSASKGLQFF | TGCAGTGCTAGCAAGGGCCTCCAGTTCTTC